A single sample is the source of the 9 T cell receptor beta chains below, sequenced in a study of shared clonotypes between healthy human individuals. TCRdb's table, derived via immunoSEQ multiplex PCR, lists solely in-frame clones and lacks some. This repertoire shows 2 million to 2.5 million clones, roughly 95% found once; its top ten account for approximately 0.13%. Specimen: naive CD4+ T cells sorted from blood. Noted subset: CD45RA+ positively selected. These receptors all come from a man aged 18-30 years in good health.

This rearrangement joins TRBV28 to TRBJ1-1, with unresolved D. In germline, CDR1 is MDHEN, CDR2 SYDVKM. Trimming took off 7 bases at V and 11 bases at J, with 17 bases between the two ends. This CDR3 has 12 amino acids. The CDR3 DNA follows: TGTGCCAGCACCCCCCCCCTCGGGCTGGCTTTCTTT. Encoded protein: CASTPPLGLAFF.

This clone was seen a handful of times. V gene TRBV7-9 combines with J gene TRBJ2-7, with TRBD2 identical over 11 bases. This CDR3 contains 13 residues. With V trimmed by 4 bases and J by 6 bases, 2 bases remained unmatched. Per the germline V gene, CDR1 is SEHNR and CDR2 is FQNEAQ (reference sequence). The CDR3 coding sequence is TGTGCCAGCAGCTCAACTAGCGGGGGCGAGCAGTACTTC. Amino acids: CASSSTSGGEQYF. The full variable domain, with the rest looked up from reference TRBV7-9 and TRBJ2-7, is DTGVSQNPRHKITKRGQNVTFRCDPISEHNRLYWYRQTLGQGPEFLTYFQNEAQLEKSRLLSDRFSAERPKGSFSTLEIQRTEQGDSAMYLCASSSTSGGEQYFGPGTRLTVT.

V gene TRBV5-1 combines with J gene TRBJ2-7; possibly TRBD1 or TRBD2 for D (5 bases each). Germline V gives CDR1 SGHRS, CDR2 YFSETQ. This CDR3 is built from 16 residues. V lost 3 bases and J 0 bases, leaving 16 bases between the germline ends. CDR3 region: CASSSGDAQSSYEQYF. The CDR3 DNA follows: TGCGCCAGCAGCTCCGGGGACGCACAGAGCTCCTACGAGCAGTACTTC.

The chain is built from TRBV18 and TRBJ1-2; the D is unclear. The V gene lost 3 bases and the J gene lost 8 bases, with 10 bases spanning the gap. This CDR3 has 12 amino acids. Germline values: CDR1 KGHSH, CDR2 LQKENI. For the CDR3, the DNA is TGTGCCAGCTCACCTGCGGGTAGAGGCTACACCTTC. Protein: CASSPAGRGYTF.

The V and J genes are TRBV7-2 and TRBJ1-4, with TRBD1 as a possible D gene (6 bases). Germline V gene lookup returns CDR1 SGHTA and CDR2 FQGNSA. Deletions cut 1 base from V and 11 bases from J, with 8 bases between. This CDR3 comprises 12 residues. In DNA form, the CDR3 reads TGTGCCAGCAGCTTAGATGGGGGCAAACTGTTTTTT. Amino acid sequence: CASSLDGGKLFF.

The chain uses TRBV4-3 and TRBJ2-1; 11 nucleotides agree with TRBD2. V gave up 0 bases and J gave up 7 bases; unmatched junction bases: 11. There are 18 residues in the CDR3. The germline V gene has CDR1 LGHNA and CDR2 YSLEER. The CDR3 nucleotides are TGCGCCAGCAGCCAAGATCTAGCGGGAGGTTCCCGTATGAATGAGCAGTTCTTC. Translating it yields CASSQDLAGGSRMNEQFF.

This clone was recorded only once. CDR3 loop: CARSTSGRVDEQFF. CDR3 bases: TGTGCCAGGTCCACTAGCGGGAGAGTTGATGAGCAGTTCTTC. The rearrangement uses TRBV6-1 and TRBJ2-1, with 11 bases that match TRBD2. Germline CDR1 and CDR2: MNHNS and SASEGT. V was clipped by 9 bases and J by 8 bases; unmatched bases: 9. There are 14 residues in the CDR3.

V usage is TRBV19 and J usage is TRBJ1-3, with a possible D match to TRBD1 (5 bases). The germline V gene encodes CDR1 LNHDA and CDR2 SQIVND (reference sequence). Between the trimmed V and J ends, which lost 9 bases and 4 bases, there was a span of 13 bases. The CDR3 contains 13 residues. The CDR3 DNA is TGTGCCAGCGGGGCCACCGCAGGAAACACCATATATTTT. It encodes CASGATAGNTIYF.

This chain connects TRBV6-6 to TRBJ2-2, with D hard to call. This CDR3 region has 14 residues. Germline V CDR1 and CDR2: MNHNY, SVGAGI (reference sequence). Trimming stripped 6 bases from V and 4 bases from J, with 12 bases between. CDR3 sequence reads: CASRSGPGTGELFF. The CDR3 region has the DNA TGTGCCAGCAGGTCCGGACCGGGCACCGGGGAGCTGTTTTTT.